Reported below is one T cell receptor (beta chain). Its antigen is unknown. Nothing much larger sits one base from this clone, and base qualities are not available. The sample is drawn from a study of blood T cells in healthy people across ages (dated by TCRdb to about 2015). For the study in its entirety: In model experiments, template switching captured about one uniquely barcoded TCR beta cDNA molecule for every two T cells. The study analyzed two additional independent replicas of 1 million unique cDNA reads from the same blood draw for two donors, one aged 18 to 29 and one aged 80 or older. The donors were divided into four age groups: young (average about 16 years), middle-aged (approximately 42), aged (around 67) and long-lived (around 80). To track age-related changes in TCR beta repertoire diversity, the study relied on deep sequencing normalized with unique cDNA molecular identifiers.

The CDR3 sequence holds 15 residues, the cysteine and phenylalanine included. Only the CDR3 region is kept as DNA, spanning 45 bases read in frame from base 1. Based on the germline V gene (reference sequence), the CDR1 and CDR2 sequences are DFQATT and SNEGSKA. V and J lose 3 bases and 2 bases, and a span of 14 bases separates them. The 40 or so donors, aged about 6 to 95 years, were systemically healthy Caucasian individuals from Russia. Around 10 milliliters of peripheral blood were collected from each donor into EDTA-treated Vacutainer tubes. PBMCs were isolated by Ficoll-Paque density-gradient centrifugation, with at least 6 million obtained per sample. Total RNA, at least 5 micrograms per sample, was extracted from PBMCs with Trizol reagent. The percentages of naive CD45RAhigh/CD27high T cells were determined by flow cytometry on a PBMC aliquot from every donor. Libraries came from 5' RACE. The data were produced on an Illumina HiSeq 2500. A second PCR of about 7 to 12 cycles was run with a J-beta primer mix and a sample-barcoded 5' primer. A unique molecular identifier was introduced onto each TCR beta cDNA molecule by a template-switch 5' adaptor carrying 12 random nucleotides. Each sample yielded at least 2.5 million CDR3-containing paired-end reads. All of the RNA was converted into first-strand cDNA using the Mint cDNA synthesis kit, with a TRBC-specific oligonucleotide serving as the primer. Following uracil-DNA glycosylase treatment, all cDNA underwent a first 18-cycle PCR with the universal primers M1SS and BC2_uni_R. The authors' pipeline ran thus. For normalization, 1 million high-quality reads, each with a distinct molecular identifier, were randomly selected from each sample. Instead of being binned into consensus sequences, reads with shared molecular identifiers were discarded. MiTCR, with a Q25 quality threshold and the strictest error-elimination algorithm, was used for CDR3 identification, clonotype clustering and error correction. Lower-bound total TCR beta diversity was estimated with a nonparametric unseen species model using Euler transformation. The raw public data were reprocessed by TCRdb itself: fastp quality trimming at Q25, MiXCR clonotype calling, in-frame beta chains only. Rows with a matching CDR3 protein are joined into one entry that keeps the most common DNA and genes. Here the V and J calls rest on TCRdb's processing, not on the authors' analysis. The sample profile shows about 840,000 distinct CDR3 sequences; just under 30% of them were found once. The top ten hold roughly a tenth of the sample.

The paper as a whole reports these results and caveats: The CMV infection status of donors was not known, potentially confounding age-related changes in expanded clonotypes. Conclusive comparison of naive and antigen-experienced compartments was prevented by the profiling of bulk unsorted PBMCs. Estimates of total diversity based on one million sequenced T cells were considered lower bounds and underestimates. Observed TCR beta diversity per million T cells fell roughly linearly with age, and a significant reduction was already apparent by age around 40. Compared with the aged group, more naive CD4+ T cells, fewer expanded clones and increased TCR diversity were shown by the long-lived group, suggesting age selection. There was a strong correlation between observed TCR beta diversity and the percentage of naive T cells measured by flow cytometry.

This sample was also put to use in a study of T cells of mothers and their children. The second paper further reports: The donors were nine systemically healthy Caucasian individuals, made up of three mothers and their six children. cDNA synthesis consumed the entire amount of extracted RNA, loaded at about 1.5 ug RNA in each 15 ul reaction. In the second PCR, sample barcodes and 2-4 random nucleotides were introduced via the M1S primer. Over 8.5 million TCR beta CDR3 reads came from each mother, compared with about 3 million reads from each child. Thymic selection shapes the output of TCR recombination in a similar way in related and unrelated pairs, and inherited differences have a minor effect. Normalized repertoire overlap in related mother-child pairs was always slightly higher than in unrelated mother-child pairs, but the difference was never significant. Persistent microchimeric T cell clones were not detected, at a sensitivity of 85 to 100 clones per million clonotypes. In the study, deep NGS was used to compare the TCR beta repertoires of mothers and children, and features distinguishing related mother-child pairs from unrelated individuals were sought. The mean age was 40 +/- 4 years for the mothers and about 10 +/- 4 years for the children. After adapter ligation with NEBNext reagents, the libraries were sequenced on Illumina HiSeq 2000 with 100+100 nt paired-end reads. To avoid cross-contamination, the mother libraries and the child libraries were prepared a month apart and sequenced in separate runs. Between roughly 500,000 and 2,300,000 distinct TCR beta clonotypes were identified per donor. Naive TCR beta clonotypes were estimated from low-frequency clonotypes matched to each donor's FACS-determined naive share, without sorting.

The sequence derives from a woman in her forties in good health. The rearranged segments are TRBV20-1 and TRBJ1-5, with no confidently assigned D gene. Specimen: blood. The DNA sequence is as follows: TGCAGTGCTAGTCGCCCGGGTGGCGGCAATCAGCCCCAGCATTTT. This sequence encodes CSASRPGGGNQPQHF.